A selection of T cell receptor beta chains follows, all from one sample in a study of cytomegalovirus exposure and HLA in healthy donors. Clones were read by immunoSEQ multiplex PCR, and TCRdb kept only the in-frame ones, dropping some. The repertoire consists of some 160,000 clones, with 70% to 90% occurring once and the leading ten covering almost 2%. Sequencing was done on a sample of PBMCs. The receptor source for this set is a woman younger than 30 in good health and CMV-seronegative. Both conserved end residues are part of each CDR3. A D gene is named only where the DNA matches it firmly. The size of a clone is reported for some rows only, either as once, few or many, or as a class for expanded clones.

D: .; V: TRBV4-1; J: TRBJ2-3; size: .; CDR3: CASSPSAAGGTDTQYF; DNA: TGCGCCAGCAGCCCGAGTGCTGCCGGGGGCACAGATACGCAGTATTTT
D: .; V: TRBV4-1; J: TRBJ1-2; size: .; CDR3: CASSQDPGQTYGYTF; DNA: TGCGCCAGCAGCCAAGACCCTGGACAGACCTATGGCTACACCTTC
D: TRBD2; V: TRBV18; J: TRBJ2-7; size: .; CDR3: CASSPWEGSYEQYF; DNA: TGTGCCAGCTCACCATGGGAGGGGTCCTACGAGCAGTACTTC
D: .; V: TRBV5-1; J: TRBJ2-3; size: .; CDR3: CASSLRQHTDTQYF; DNA: TGCGCCAGCAGCTTACGACAGCACACAGATACGCAGTATTTT
D: .; V: TRBV2; J: TRBJ2-7; size: .; CDR3: CASTAVSSYEQYF; DNA: TGTGCCAGCACGGCGGTCAGCTCCTACGAGCAGTACTTC
D: .; V: TRBV7-8; J: TRBJ2-7; size: once; CDR3: CASSPRIGAGSLAYEQYF; DNA: TGTGCCAGCAGCCCCCGAATTGGGGCAGGGTCCTTAGCCTACGAGCAGTACTTC
D: .; V: TRBV10-2; J: TRBJ1-1; size: .; CDR3: CASRVQGGDEAFF; DNA: TGCGCCAGCAGGGTACAGGGAGGGGATGAAGCTTTCTTT
D: .; V: TRBV5-4; J: TRBJ2-1; size: .; CDR3: CASSLYTSRNHEQFF; DNA: TGTGCCAGCAGCCTCTACACCTCGAGGAACCATGAGCAGTTCTTC
D: TRBD1; V: TRBV27; J: TRBJ2-7; size: .; CDR3: CASSLVGTGFYEQYF; DNA: TGTGCCAGCAGTTTAGTGGGGACAGGATTCTACGAGCAGTACTTC
D: .; V: TRBV6-4; J: TRBJ2-6; size: .; CDR3: CASSPRHGANVLTF; DNA: TGTGCCAGCAGTCCTAGGCATGGGGCCAACGTCCTGACTTTC
D: .; V: TRBV7-9; J: TRBJ2-4; size: .; CDR3: CASSFQGGKNIQYF; DNA: TGTGCCAGCAGCTTCCAGGGCGGCAAAAACATTCAGTACTTC
D: .; V: TRBV10-3; J: TRBJ2-1; size: .; CDR3: CAISESSNGQFF; DNA: TGTGCCATCAGTGAGTCGAGCAATGGGCAGTTCTTC
D: .; V: TRBV5-4; J: TRBJ1-1; size: .; CDR3: CASSLRHMNTEAFF; DNA: TGTGCCAGCAGCCTCAGACACATGAACACTGAAGCTTTCTTT
D: TRBD1; V: TRBV13; J: TRBJ2-3; size: once; CDR3: CASSRRTGTTDTQYF; DNA: TGTGCCAGCAGCCGAAGGACAGGCACCACAGATACGCAGTATTTT
D: TRBD1; V: TRBV6-5; J: TRBJ1-2; size: .; CDR3: CASSEDRGNYGYTF; DNA: TGTGCCAGCAGCGAGGACAGGGGGAACTATGGCTACACCTTC
D: .; V: TRBV9; J: TRBJ2-1; size: .; CDR3: CASSEGGGPYNEQFF; DNA: TGTGCCAGCAGCGAAGGGGGGGGGCCCTACAATGAGCAGTTCTTC
D: .; V: TRBV27; J: TRBJ2-1; size: .; CDR3: CASSAMTGLSTNEQFF; DNA: TGTGCCAGCAGCGCTATGACAGGCCTAAGTACCAATGAGCAGTTCTTC
D: .; V: TRBV30; J: TRBJ2-3; size: .; CDR3: CAWSPSTDTQYF; DNA: TGTGCCTGGAGCCCTAGCACAGATACGCAGTATTTT
D: TRBD2; V: TRBV27; J: TRBJ2-7; size: .; CDR3: CASSLLAGVHEQYF; DNA: TGTGCCAGCAGTTTACTAGCGGGAGTACACGAGCAGTACTTC
D: .; V: TRBV6-5; J: TRBJ1-6; size: .; CDR3: CASSYGNLPLHF; DNA: TGTGCCAGCAGTTACGGCAATCTACCCCTCCACTTT
D: TRBD2; V: TRBV2; J: TRBJ2-2; size: .; CDR3: CASSGSGVLNTGELFF; DNA: TGTGCCAGCAGTGGTAGCGGGGTCCTTAACACCGGGGAGCTGTTTTTT
D: .; V: TRBV29-1; J: TRBJ1-2; size: .; CDR3: CSVVGQANYGYTF; DNA: TGCAGCGTTGTGGGGCAGGCAAACTATGGCTACACCTTC
D: .; V: TRBV5-1; J: TRBJ2-7; size: .; CDR3: CASSLNPGDGDEQYF; DNA: TGCGCCAGCAGCCTGAACCCAGGGGATGGGGACGAGCAGTACTTC
D: TRBD1; V: TRBV6-6; J: TRBJ1-5; size: .; CDR3: CASSKGTANQPQHF; DNA: TGTGCCAGCAGTAAGGGGACAGCTAATCAGCCCCAGCATTTT
D: TRBD1; V: TRBV5-4; J: TRBJ2-1; size: .; CDR3: CASSFRQGAQDEQFF; DNA: TGTGCCAGCAGCTTCCGGCAGGGGGCGCAGGATGAGCAGTTCTTC
D: .; V: TRBV30; J: TRBJ1-3; size: .; CDR3: CACYSRTSGNTIYF; DNA: TGTGCCTGTTACAGTAGGACTTCTGGAAACACCATATATTTT
D: TRBD2; V: TRBV27; J: TRBJ2-5; size: .; CDR3: CASSFGLATETQYF; DNA: TGTGCCAGCAGTTTTGGACTAGCGACAGAGACCCAGTACTTC
D: .; V: TRBV21-1; J: TRBJ2-5; size: .; CDR3: CASNRGQTQYF; DNA: TGTGCCAGCAACAGGGGTCAGACCCAGTACTTC
D: .; V: TRBV27; J: TRBJ1-6; size: .; CDR3: CASSRQTLSSYNSPLHF; DNA: TGTGCCAGCAGTCGCCAGACTTTGAGCTCCTATAATTCACCCCTCCACTTT
D: TRBD1; V: TRBV5-1; J: TRBJ2-2; size: .; CDR3: CASSLTGGTDTGELFF; DNA: TGCGCCAGCAGCTTAACAGGGGGCACCGACACCGGGGAGCTGTTTTTT
D: .; V: TRBV4-2; J: TRBJ1-5; size: .; CDR3: CASSQDEADNQPQHF; DNA: TGTGCCAGCAGCCAAGATGAAGCGGATAATCAGCCCCAGCATTTT
D: .; V: TRBV2; J: TRBJ1-2; size: .; CDR3: CASRGGLDRRYGYTF; DNA: TGTGCCAGCAGGGGGGGTTTAGACAGAAGATATGGCTACACCTTC
D: .; V: TRBV6-5; J: TRBJ2-4; size: .; CDR3: CASSWAGVGGNIQYF; DNA: TGTGCCAGCAGTTGGGCGGGTGTAGGAGGAAACATTCAGTACTTC
D: .; V: TRBV18; J: TRBJ2-2; size: .; CDR3: CASSPPQDTGELFF; DNA: TGTGCCAGCTCACCCCCGCAGGACACCGGGGAGCTGTTTTTT
D: .; V: TRBV11-2; J: TRBJ2-7; size: few; CDR3: CASSLAPTSYEQYF; DNA: TGTGCCAGCAGCTTAGCTCCGACTAGCTACGAGCAGTACTTC
D: TRBD2; V: TRBV25-1; J: TRBJ2-2; size: .; CDR3: CASSDQAGARIGELFF; DNA: TGTGCCAGCAGTGATCAGGCGGGAGCCCGAATCGGGGAGCTGTTTTTT
D: TRBD1; V: TRBV30; J: TRBJ2-7; size: .; CDR3: CAWSGQGREQYF; DNA: TGTGCCTGGAGTGGACAGGGGCGCGAGCAGTACTTC
D: .; V: TRBV30; J: TRBJ1-1; size: .; CDR3: CAWSVQGGNTEAFF; DNA: TGTGCCTGGAGTGTACAGGGCGGGAACACTGAAGCTTTCTTT
D: .; V: TRBV28; J: TRBJ2-1; size: .; CDR3: CASSPDRPLYNEQFF; DNA: TGTGCCAGCAGTCCAGACAGACCTCTCTACAATGAGCAGTTCTTC
D: .; V: TRBV5-6; J: TRBJ1-2; size: .; CDR3: CASKPQVRTPHSGYTF; DNA: TGTGCCAGCAAGCCTCAAGTGCGCACTCCCCACTCGGGCTACACCTTC